This T cell receptor beta chain was recorded in a study of OX40 agonist ivuxolimab in advanced cancers. Study-wide context: Ivuxolimab, which is an agonistic anti-OX40 (CD134) antibody, was administered to the patients. Those enrolled were roughly 85% male, with a mean age of about 60 years and ages from roughly 20 to 90. Partial responses were achieved by three patients, of whom one had hepatocellular carcinoma and two had cutaneous melanoma.

The method was immunoSEQ multiplex PCR; TCRdb's version includes in-frame clones alone and lacks a portion of them. The data hold tens of thousands of clones, with roughly 85% observed a single time. With 8 bases removed from V and 4 bases from J, the gap between germline ends came to 12 bases. The CDR3 runs to 13 residues. The germline CDR1 and CDR2 sequences are SNHLY and FYNNEI. The receptor was isolated from an adult with an advanced solid tumor such as melanoma, head and neck, liver or kidney cancer. The sequences come from CD4+ or CD8+ T cells sorted from blood, collected in a trial of the OX40 agonist ivuxolimab. The chain has TRBV2 and TRBJ1-3, with D tentatively TRBD1 (6 bases). DNA for the CDR3: TGTGCCAGCCGGGGGGCGCGGGGAAACACCATATATTTT. It encodes CASRGARGNTIYF.